This T cell receptor (beta chain) originates from a study of cytomegalovirus exposure and HLA in healthy donors. Whole-study results and caveats: A list of approximately 160 TCR beta chains associated with cytomegalovirus was given. Three CMV-associated chains proved CMV antigen-specific in vitro.

Per the germline V gene, CDR1 is SGHAT and CDR2 is FQNNGV. The CDR3 totals 14 residues. The V gene lost 1 base and the J gene lost 3 bases, with 10 bases spanning the gap. Profiled with immunoSEQ multiplex PCR; TCRdb holds only in-frame clones, not every one. This table holds 60,000 to 85,000 clones, around 96% found once. Comment on this clone: Its antigen remains unidentified.

The V gene is TRBV11-2, the J gene TRBJ2-7, with D maybe TRBD1 (6 bases). The TCR originated in a woman aged 18-35 years in good health and CMV-seropositive. Sequenced sample: PBMCs. The CDR3 region is CASSLVGQHYEQYF. The CDR3 DNA reads as TGTGCCAGCAGCTTAGTAGGACAGCACTACGAGCAGTACTTC.